The 24 T cell receptor beta chains below come from one sample, sequenced in a study of OX40 agonist ivuxolimab in advanced cancers. Some clones are missing from TCRdb's copy, which holds only in-frame ones; the method was immunoSEQ multiplex PCR. Altogether approximately 38,000 clones are present, roughly four fifths being singletons, with the ten largest covering less than 25%. The source was CD4+ or CD8+ T cells sorted from blood, collected in a trial of the OX40 agonist ivuxolimab. All receptors come from an adult with an advanced solid tumor such as melanoma, head and neck, liver or kidney cancer.

V is TRBV6-1 and J is TRBJ2-7, with 8 bases lining up with TRBD1. The CDR3 contains 15 residues. V was pared by 6 bases and J by 4 bases, with 11 bases of the junction left unmatched. Germline-derived CDR1 and CDR2 are MNHNS and SASEGT. The chain's CDR3 is CASRTPGTGEYEQYF. The CDR3 nucleotides are TGTGCCAGCAGAACCCCCGGGACAGGCGAGTACGAGCAGTACTTC.

The V and J genes are TRBV7-9 and TRBJ1-1; D possibly corresponds to TRBD1 (6 bases). Looked up from germline, CDR1 is SEHNR and CDR2 is FQNEAQ (reference sequence). This CDR3 has 13 residues. V lost 11 bases and J 1 base, leaving 14 bases between the germline ends. The CDR3 nucleotides read TGTGCCGGGGCCGGGACAACGAACACTGAAGCTTTCTTT. Amino acid sequence: CAGAGTTNTEAFF.

The rearrangement uses TRBV18 and TRBJ1-3; D is ambiguous. The CDR3 consists of 18 residues. Germline loops: CDR1 KGHSH, CDR2 LQKENI. V was cut by 2 bases and J by 0 bases, with 17 bases left in between. This chain's CDR3 is CASSPVGAVGSSGNTIYF. The DNA of the CDR3 is TGTGCCAGCTCACCAGTAGGCGCTGTTGGAAGCTCTGGAAACACCATATATTTT.

This chain uses TRBV9 with TRBJ1-2; 9 positions agree with TRBD1. The CDR3 is made up of 18 amino acids. Looked up from germline, CDR1 is SGDLS and CDR2 is YYNGEE. Unmatched junction bases numbered 12, after V lost 3 bases and J lost 0 bases. CDR3 coding DNA: TGTGCCAGCAGCGATCCGGGACAGGGTCTCTCTTCTAACTATGGCTACACCTTC. Its protein is CASSDPGQGLSSNYGYTF. Full variable domain (remainder filled in from reference TRBV9 and TRBJ1-2): DSGVTQTPKHLITATGQRVTLRCSPRSGDLSVYWYQQSLDQGLQFLIQYYNGEERAKGNILERFSAQQFPDLHSELNLSSLELGDSALYFCASSDPGQGLSSNYGYTFGSGTRLTVV.

V is TRBV6-5 and J is TRBJ2-7; the match to TRBD1 covers 7 bases. Germline V gene lookup returns CDR1 MNHEY and CDR2 SVGAGI. With 6 bases clipped from V and 3 bases from J, the junction kept 11 bases outside the gene matches. The CDR3 spans 15 residues. CDR3 in amino acids: CASSETTGLVYEQYF. CDR3 DNA: TGTGCCAGCAGCGAAACGACAGGGTTGGTCTACGAGCAGTACTTC.

This clone has ten or more counts. The CDR3 nucleotides are TGTGCCAGCAGCGTCACCTACGAGCAGTACTTC. Translation: CASSVTYEQYF. The gene calls are TRBV7-9 and TRBJ2-7; unclear D gene. The germline gives CDR1 SEHNR, CDR2 FQNEAQ (reference sequence). V gave up 5 bases and J gave up 2 bases, with 4 bases separating them. The CDR3 is made up of 11 amino acids. The full variable domain, in which reference TRBV7-9 and TRBJ2-7 provide the parts outside the CDR3, is DTGVSQNPRHKITKRGQNVTFRCDPISEHNRLYWYRQTLGQGPEFLTYFQNEAQLEKSRLLSDRFSAERPKGSFSTLEIQRTEQGDSAMYLCASSVTYEQYFGPGTRLTVT.

The J gene is TRBJ2-7, the V gene TRBV6-1, with a possible D match to TRBD1 (6 bases). Germline-derived CDR1 and CDR2 are MNHNS and SASEGT. Trimming left V 4 bases short and J 2 bases short, with 9 bases between. The CDR3 sequence is 13 residues long. CDR3 sequence (DNA): TGTGCCAGCAGTGGGACAGAAACCTACGAGCAGTACTTC. Translation gives CASSGTETYEQYF.

This clone was counted once. The chain carries TRBV7-9 and TRBJ2-3; no definite D call. The CDR3 spans 12 residues. V lost 5 bases and J lost 5, with 8 bases in between. Germline assignment: CDR1 SEHNR and CDR2 FQNEAQ (reference sequence). The CDR3 DNA sequence: TGTGCCAGCAGCCCACTTGGAGATACGCAGTATTTT. Translation: CASSPLGDTQYF.

The chain employs TRBV7-3 and TRBJ2-3; D is ambiguous. CDR3 length: 14 residues. Trimming removed 2 bases at V and 4 bases at J, with 10 bases between. The V gene's germline CDR1 is SGHTA and CDR2 FQGTGA. The CDR3 is CASSLSPLSDTQYF. The CDR3 bases are TGTGCCAGCAGCTTATCTCCGTTATCAGATACGCAGTATTTT.

The rearrangement links TRBV9 to TRBJ2-3; no reliable D call. V lost 2 bases to trimming and J lost 2 bases, with 6 bases between them. The germline V gene has CDR1 SGDLS and CDR2 YYNGEE. The CDR3 is 13 amino acids. DNA of the CDR3: TGTGCCAGCAGCGTTTCTATCACAGATACGCAGTATTTT. Translation gives CASSVSITDTQYF.

Written as DNA, the CDR3 is TGTGCCAGCAGCTTTGGGCGGAGCAATGAGCAGTTCTTC. As protein: CASSFGRSNEQFF. The chain employs TRBV7-9 and TRBJ2-1; no clear D gene. This CDR3 is built from 13 residues. Between the trimmed V and J ends, which lost 3 bases and 6 bases, there was a span of 9 bases. Germline values: CDR1 SEHNR, CDR2 FQNEAQ (reference sequence).

The chain has TRBV5-4 and TRBJ1-2; a weak D match, TRBD1 (5 bases). The germline CDR1 and CDR2 sequences are SGHNT and YYREEE (reference sequence). The CDR3 runs 13 residues. V shed 1 base and J shed 3 bases, with 7 bases lying between them. For the CDR3, the DNA is TGTGCCAGCAGCTTGAGGGGAGACTATGGCTACACCTTC. It encodes CASSLRGDYGYTF.

J is TRBJ2-1 and V is TRBV19; 7 bases match TRBD2. CDR1 and CDR2 from the germline V gene are LNHDA and SQIVND (reference sequence). The ends lost 5 bases at V and 3 bases at J; junction bases unmatched: 13. The CDR3 sequence is 17 residues long. The CDR3 DNA follows: TGTGCCAGTAGTGTGACAGCCGGGGACTACCTCTACAATGAGCAGTTCTTC. Its protein is CASSVTAGDYLYNEQFF.

The chain carries TRBV4-1 and TRBJ1-4; D is unresolved. There are 16 residues in the CDR3. The V gene's germline CDR1 is MGHRA and CDR2 YSYEKL. V was shortened by 4 bases and J by 8 bases, with 20 bases between the two germline ends. The CDR3, as DNA: TGCGCCAGCAGCCCCGGACTATTCCCGGAAGGGGAAAAACTGTTTTTT. Translated, it gives CASSPGLFPEGEKLFF.

The V call is TRBV4-2, the J call TRBJ2-7, with a weak D call TRBD1 (6 bases). This CDR3 has 17 amino acids. Trimming cost V 4 bases and J 6 bases, with 25 bases left between them. Germline CDR1 LGHNA, CDR2 YNFKEQ. The CDR3 coding sequence is TGTGCCAGCAGCCCAGGGGCGCTGGGGGTCACGCTCTTCGAGCAGTACTTC. Protein: CASSPGALGVTLFEQYF.

The chain carries TRBV25-1 and TRBJ2-1, with TRBD1 as a possible D gene (6 bases). Per the germline V gene, CDR1 is MGHDK and CDR2 is SYGVNS. The V and J ends lost 7 bases and 2 bases respectively, with 12 bases between them. The CDR3 is 14 amino acids. The CDR3 region is CASTPGVTYNEQFF. The CDR3, as DNA: TGTGCCAGCACTCCAGGGGTAACCTACAATGAGCAGTTCTTC. The full variable domain, with the rest looked up from reference TRBV25-1 and TRBJ2-1, is EADIYQTPRYLVIGTGKKITLECSQTMGHDKMYWYQQDPGMELHLIHYSYGVNSTEKGDLSSESTVSRIRTEHFPLTLESARPSHTSQYLCASTPGVTYNEQFFGPGTRLTVL.

This chain uses TRBV5-6 with TRBJ1-3, with D perhaps matching TRBD1 (6 bases). The CDR3 is made up of 13 amino acids. Germline V gives CDR1 SGHDT, CDR2 YYEEEE. The V end was cut by 2 bases, the J end by 4 bases, with 7 bases between. The CDR3: CASSFRGGNTIYF. Here the CDR3 DNA reads TGTGCCAGCAGCTTCAGGGGAGGAAACACCATATATTTT. Full variable domain (rest looked up from reference TRBV5-6 and TRBJ1-3): DAGVTQSPTHLIKTRGQQVTLRCSPKSGHDTVSWYQQALGQGPQFIFQYYEEEERQRGNFPDRFSGHQFPNYSSELNVNALLLGDSALYLCASSFRGGNTIYFGEGSWLTVV.

V usage is TRBV7-9 and J usage is TRBJ2-7; 10 positions match TRBD1. CDR3 size: 14 residues. Germline CDR1 is SEHNR and CDR2 is FQNEAQ (reference sequence). After removal of 4 bases from V and 6 bases from J, the junction contained 6 bases not matched to a gene. The chain's CDR3 is CASSSGTGVGEQYF. CDR3 sequence (DNA): TGTGCCAGCAGCTCAGGGACAGGGGTGGGCGAGCAGTACTTC.

The chain has TRBV27 and TRBJ2-5; 12 bases map to TRBD2. V was clipped by 6 bases and J by 4 bases; unmatched bases: 12. Germline V gene data show CDR1 as MNHEY and CDR2 as SMNVEV (reference sequence). The CDR3 sequence is 17 residues long. CDR3 DNA sequence: TGTGCCAGCAGCCTCCAGTCCCTAGCGGGAGGGCCAGAGACCCAGTACTTC. Translating it yields CASSLQSLAGGPETQYF.

For the CDR3, the DNA is TGTGCCAGCAGTGCGGACGAAGGATCCAACTATGGCTACACCTTC. Its protein is CASSADEGSNYGYTF. V is TRBV6-5 and J is TRBJ1-2; no definite D call. V lost 5 bases to trimming and J lost 2 bases, with 15 bases between them. Germline V gene sequence: CDR1 MNHEY, CDR2 SVGAGI. This CDR3 comprises 15 residues.

The gene calls are TRBV5-5 and TRBJ2-7; maybe TRBD2 (7 bases). Germline CDR1 and CDR2: SGHKS and YYEKEE (reference sequence). This CDR3 has 14 residues. V lost 4 bases and J 3 bases, leaving 14 bases between the germline ends. The CDR3 DNA reads as TGTGCCAGCAGCCCTGGGGGGGGCGGCTACGAGCAGTACTTC. Translation: CASSPGGGGYEQYF.

The CDR3 is CASSLPLREYNSPLHF. The CDR3 nucleotides read TGTGCCAGCAGCCTTCCCCTTCGAGAGTACAATTCACCCCTCCACTTT. V gene TRBV28 combines with J gene TRBJ1-6; no clear D gene. CDR1 is MDHEN, CDR2 SYDVKM, per germline. V was shortened by 6 bases and J by 7 bases, with 19 bases between the two germline ends. The CDR3 spans 16 residues.

The chain recombines TRBV5-8 with TRBJ2-5, with D unresolved. Looked up from germline, CDR1 is SGHTS and CDR2 is YDEGEE. Trimming left V 5 bases short and J 9 bases short, with 17 bases between. The CDR3 runs 13 residues. The CDR3 protein is CASRGGGIMAQYF. The DNA of the CDR3 is TGTGCCAGCAGGGGTGGCGGCATCATGGCCCAGTACTTC.

A single count supports this clone. The V gene is TRBV19, the J gene TRBJ2-4; TRBD2 matches at 7 bases. The V gene's germline CDR1 is LNHDA and CDR2 SQIVND (reference sequence). V shed 6 bases, J shed 4 bases, and the junction held 0 bases outside the gene matches. The CDR3 is 12 amino acids. Here the CDR3 DNA reads TGTGCCAGTAGGGGGGGGAAAAACATTCAGTACTTC. Translating it yields CASRGGKNIQYF. Using reference TRBV19 and TRBJ2-4 for the parts outside the CDR3, the full variable domain is DGGITQSPKYLFRKEGQNVTLSCEQNLNHDAMYWYRQDPGQGLRLIYYSQIVNDFQKGDIAEGYSVSREKKESFPLTVTSAQKNPTAFYLCASRGGKNIQYFGAGTRLSVL.